Detailed here is one T cell receptor beta chain. It has no known antigen specificity. Nothing much larger sits one base from this clone, and base qualities are not available. The library was prepared using the immunoSEQ multiplex PCR assay. DNA was isolated using Qiagen DNeasy or QIAamp micro DNA kits, and TCRB was sequenced using the Adaptive Biotechnology human TCRB sequencing kit. TCRB libraries were sequenced on an Illumina MiSeq. Processing in the source paper ran as follows. TCRB sequence data were analyzed using the kit provider's software, and tumor enrichment of clonotype templates was assessed with Fisher's exact test. TCRdb holds this immuneACCESS table with in-frame rearrangements only. Some clones are missing; in checked studies, unresolved V genes explain under half, and the rest has no known cause. V, J and clone size are those of that table, while D and trimming were read from the DNA. This sample has about 230 clones in its table, and 85% to 95% of those were observed once. The ten largest make up roughly 93% of the sample.

The source of the sample is a study of CD4 T cells in lung cancer (dated by TCRdb to between 2018 and 2021). A note on the overall study: In the study, blood T cells from NSCLC patients were screened for responses to candidate mutation-encoded neoepitopes, and neoantigen-specific CD4+ T-cell clones and TCRs were isolated. Aged 60 to 69 when blood was donated, the resected patients, most of whom were former smokers, had either lung adenocarcinoma or squamous cell carcinoma. Before blood donation, patients had received treatments including platinum chemotherapy, and some received nivolumab or pembrolizumab. TCRB deep sequencing tracked the frequency of neoantigen-specific clonotypes in tumor resections, non-adjacent lung and cultured T-cell products.

CDR1 and CDR2 were assigned from the germline V gene as SNHLY and FYNNEI. Including the terminal cysteine and phenylalanine, the CDR3 comprises 15 residues. Only the CDR3 portion is preserved as DNA: 45 bases, with reading frame beginning at the first base. V and J are truncated by 6 bases and 8 bases respectively, leaving an intervening sequence of 22 bases. PBMCs were stimulated for approximately 13 days with mutant 27-mer peptides together with IL21, IL7, IL15 and IL2, and were then restimulated with autologous B cells pulsed with peptide. After restimulation with peptide-pulsed B cells, live IFNgamma-secreting T cells were sorted on a FACS Aria2 by cytokine capture. Sorted cells were expanded for roughly 14 to 21 days at limiting dilution, approximately 3 or 10 cells per well, with irradiated allogeneic PBMCs, phytohemagglutinin and IL2. Peripheral blood samples or leukapheresis products were obtained from the patients. Antigen specificity of expanded lines was screened by IFNgamma ELISA against autologous B cells pulsed with mutant peptides.

What the study reported, not specific to this receptor: Nonspecific IFNgamma producers of unknown purity were included among IFNgamma-sorted cells, so expanded lines were found to range from monoclonal to oligoclonal. Some blood-derived responses might be explained by in vitro priming of naive T cells or cross-reactivity rather than by memory responses to the cancer.

The receptor chain draws on TRBV2 and TRBJ1-2; matching of 5 bases hints at TRBD1 as the D gene. This clonotype was obtained from a woman aged 55-70 years with non-small cell lung cancer. Some clones in this sample may be carry-over from other donors' samples. The sequenced sample was a CD4+ T cell line or clone grown in culture. The CDR3 has the sequence CASREKTVLRGGYTF. The nucleotide sequence is given as TGTGCCAGCAGGGAGAAAACAGTCCTTCGGGGCGGCTACACCTTC.